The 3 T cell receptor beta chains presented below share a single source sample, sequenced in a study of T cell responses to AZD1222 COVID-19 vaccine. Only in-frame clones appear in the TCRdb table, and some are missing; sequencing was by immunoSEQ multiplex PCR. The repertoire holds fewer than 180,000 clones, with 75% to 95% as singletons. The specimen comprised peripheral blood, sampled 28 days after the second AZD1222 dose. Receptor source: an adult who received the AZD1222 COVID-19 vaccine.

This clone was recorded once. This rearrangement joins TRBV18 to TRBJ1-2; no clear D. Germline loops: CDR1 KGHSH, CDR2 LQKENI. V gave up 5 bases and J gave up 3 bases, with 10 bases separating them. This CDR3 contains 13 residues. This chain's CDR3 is CASSDGRYYGYTF. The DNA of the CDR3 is TGTGCCAGCTCAGACGGACGGTACTATGGCTACACCTTC.

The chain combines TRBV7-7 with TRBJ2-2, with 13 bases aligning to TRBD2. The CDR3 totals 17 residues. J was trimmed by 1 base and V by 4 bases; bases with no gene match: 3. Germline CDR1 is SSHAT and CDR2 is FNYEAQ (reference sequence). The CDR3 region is CASSSGLAGRNTGELFF. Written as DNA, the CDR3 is TGTGCCAGCAGCTCGGGACTAGCGGGAAGGAACACCGGGGAGCTGTTTTTT.

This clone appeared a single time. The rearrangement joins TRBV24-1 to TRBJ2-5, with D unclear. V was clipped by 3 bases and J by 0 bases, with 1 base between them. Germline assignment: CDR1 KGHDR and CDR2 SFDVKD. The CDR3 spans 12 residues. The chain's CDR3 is CATSDNQETQYF. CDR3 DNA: TGTGCCACCAGTGATAACCAAGAGACCCAGTACTTC.